The clone carrying this T cell receptor (beta chain) has more than one count but fewer than ten. This sample was included in a study of beta chain features in type 1 diabetes. cDNA synthesis used the whole RNA isolate, giving expressed TCRB sequences. Generated by immunoSEQ multiplex PCR, the TCRdb table keeps only in-frame clones and is missing some. The sample shows about 210,000 clones, about a tenth of them seen only once. Central memory, naive, regulatory and stem cell-like memory CD4+ cells were sorted by CD45RO/CCR7/CD25/CD127/CD95/CD27. The CDR3 has 14 amino acids. CDR1 is SEHNR and CDR2 is FQNEAQ in the germline V gene (reference sequence). The ends were cut back, 5 bases at V and 1 base at J, with 12 bases in the middle.

Input material: central memory CD4+ T cells from blood. The TCR was taken from a man aged 18 to 29 in good health. The chain recombines TRBV7-9 with TRBJ2-7; a possible D gene is TRBD1 (5 bases). The CDR3 sequence: CASSPGWTSYEQYF. The CDR3 nucleotides are TGTGCCAGCAGCCCCGGTTGGACATCCTACGAGCAGTACTTC.